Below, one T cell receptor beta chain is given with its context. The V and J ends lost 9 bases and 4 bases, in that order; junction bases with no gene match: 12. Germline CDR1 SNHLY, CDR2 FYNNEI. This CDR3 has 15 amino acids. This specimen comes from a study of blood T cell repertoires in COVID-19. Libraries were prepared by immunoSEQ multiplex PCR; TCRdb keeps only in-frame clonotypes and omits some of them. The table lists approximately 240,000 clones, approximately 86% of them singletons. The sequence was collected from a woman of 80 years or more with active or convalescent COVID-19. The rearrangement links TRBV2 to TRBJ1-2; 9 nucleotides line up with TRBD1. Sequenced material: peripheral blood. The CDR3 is CASAKDRGIVYGYTF. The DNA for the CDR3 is TGTGCCAGTGCTAAGGACAGGGGCATCGTCTATGGCTACACCTTC. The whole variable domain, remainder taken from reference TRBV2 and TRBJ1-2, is EPEVTQTPSHQVTQMGQEVILRCVPISNHLYFYWYRQILGQKVEFLVSFYNNEISEKSEIFDDQFSVERPDGSNFTLKIRSTKLEDSAMYFCASAKDRGIVYGYTFGSGTRLTVV.